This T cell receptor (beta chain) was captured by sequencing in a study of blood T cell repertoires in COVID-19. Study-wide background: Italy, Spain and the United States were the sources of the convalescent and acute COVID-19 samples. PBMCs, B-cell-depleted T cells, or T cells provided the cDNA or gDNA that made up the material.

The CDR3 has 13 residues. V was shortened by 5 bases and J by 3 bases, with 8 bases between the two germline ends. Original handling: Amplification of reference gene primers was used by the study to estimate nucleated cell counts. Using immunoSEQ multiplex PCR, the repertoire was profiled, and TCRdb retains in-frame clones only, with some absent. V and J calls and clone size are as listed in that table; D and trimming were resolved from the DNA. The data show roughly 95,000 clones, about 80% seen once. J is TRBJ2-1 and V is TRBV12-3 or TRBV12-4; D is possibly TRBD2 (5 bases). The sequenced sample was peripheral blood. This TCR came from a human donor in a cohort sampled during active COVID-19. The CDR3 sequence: CASSPGVYNEQFF. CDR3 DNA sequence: TGTGCCAGCAGTCCCGGGGTCTACAATGAGCAGTTCTTC.